A single sample is the source of the 25 T cell receptor beta chains below, sequenced in a study of blood T cell repertoires in COVID-19. Only in-frame clones appear in the TCRdb table, and some are missing; sequencing was by immunoSEQ multiplex PCR. The data hold 64,000 or so clones, with approximately 80% observed a single time. The sample comprised peripheral blood. These receptors were collected from a man aged 80 or over with acute or convalescent COVID-19.

The chain recombines TRBV2 with TRBJ2-7; TRBD1 aligns across 8 bases. Germline V gene lookup returns CDR1 SNHLY and CDR2 FYNNEI. The CDR3 extends over 15 amino acids. Losses at the gene ends were 7 bases for V and 1 base for J; bases not matched to a gene: 9. DNA for the CDR3: TGTGCCAGCAAACAGGACAGGGTCTATTCCTACGAGCAGTACTTC. Amino acid sequence: CASKQDRVYSYEQYF.

This clone has only one observation. The gene calls are TRBV11-3 and TRBJ2-2; 7 nucleotides agree with TRBD1. Unmatched junction bases numbered 7, after V lost 5 bases and J lost 4 bases. The CDR3 runs to 15 residues. Germline CDR1 reads SGHNT; CDR2 reads YENEEA. The CDR3 nucleotides are TGTGCCAGCAGCGCTGGACAGGACATCACCGGGGAGCTGTTTTTT. It specifies CASSAGQDITGELFF.

The chain combines TRBV4-1 with TRBJ1-3, with TRBD1 as a possible D gene (5 bases). The CDR3 runs 15 residues. CDR1 MGHRA and CDR2 YSYEKL come from the germline V gene. V lost 0 bases and J 2 bases, leaving 8 bases between the germline ends. CDR3 nucleotide sequence: TGCGCCAGCAGCCAAGAGCGGGGGGCTGGAAACACCATATATTTT. It translates to CASSQERGAGNTIYF.

The genes are TRBV5-6 and TRBJ2-7; D gene uncertain. Trimming pared 0 bases from V and 1 base from J, leaving 8 bases between. CDR1 SGHDT and CDR2 YYEEEE come from the germline V gene. This CDR3 is 14 amino acids long. CDR3 DNA sequence: TGTGCCAGCAGCTTGGGACCAGCGTCCTACGAGCAGTACTTC. This codes for CASSLGPASYEQYF.

The V and J genes are TRBV5-4 and TRBJ2-2; TRBD1 agrees at 9 bases. The trim removed 4 bases at V and 5 bases at J, leaving 6 bases unmatched. This CDR3 comprises 15 residues. Germline CDR1 is SGHNT and CDR2 is YYREEE (reference sequence). The CDR3 protein is CASSPGTGTTGELFF. DNA for the CDR3: TGTGCCAGCAGCCCCGGGACAGGGACGACCGGGGAGCTGTTTTTT.

J is TRBJ2-7 and V is TRBV5-5; 8 bases are a match to TRBD2. Germline trimming cut 4 bases from V and 0 bases from J; bases unmatched to any gene: 6. This CDR3 comprises 15 residues. Germline V gene lookup returns CDR1 SGHKS and CDR2 YYEKEE (reference sequence). CDR3 region: CASSMYSGASYEQYF. In DNA form, the CDR3 reads TGTGCCAGCAGCATGTATAGCGGGGCCTCCTACGAGCAGTACTTC.

The CDR3 DNA sequence: TGTGCCATCAGTGAGTCGACACACACTGAAGCTTTCTTT. Protein sequence: CAISESTHTEAFF. This chain connects TRBV10-3 to TRBJ1-1, with D unclear. The CDR3 runs to 13 residues. Looked up from germline, CDR1 is ENHRY and CDR2 is SYGVKD. V was clipped by 0 bases and J by 3 bases, with 5 bases between them.

The chain links TRBV5-6 to TRBJ1-2, with D tentatively TRBD1 (6 bases). Germline-derived CDR1 and CDR2 are SGHDT and YYEEEE. This CDR3 contains 15 residues. V gave up 4 bases and J gave up 2 bases, with 15 bases separating them. CDR3 coding DNA: TGTGCCAGCAGCAGGGGCCCACAGGGAAACTATGGCTACACCTTC. Its protein product is CASSRGPQGNYGYTF.

The chain links TRBV12-3 or TRBV12-4 to TRBJ1-5; the D is unclear. Between the trimmed V and J ends, which lost 7 bases and 4 bases, there was a span of 11 bases. CDR3 length: 13 amino acids. CDR3 region: CASTLGWNQPQHF. The CDR3 coding sequence is TGTGCCAGCACCCTAGGATGGAATCAGCCCCAGCATTTT.

V gene TRBV7-8 combines with J gene TRBJ2-7; D not resolved. This CDR3 is 14 amino acids long. CDR1 is SGHVS and CDR2 is FQNEAQ in the germline V gene. Trimming took 1 base from V and 1 from J, leaving 8 bases between them. CDR3 DNA sequence: TGTGCCAGCAGCTTAGATCCGGGTTCCTACGAGCAGTACTTC. The encoded protein is CASSLDPGSYEQYF. The variable domain in full, completed from reference TRBV7-8 and TRBJ2-7, reads GAGVSQSPRYKVAKRGQDVALRCDPISGHVSLFWYQQALGQGPEFLTYFQNEAQLDKSGLPSDRFFAERPEGSVSTLKIQRTQQEDSAVYLCASSLDPGSYEQYFGPGTRLTVT.

The chain has TRBV6-1 and TRBJ1-1; D is possibly TRBD1 (6 bases). Trimming left V 3 bases short and J 7 bases short, with 24 bases between. Germline assignment: CDR1 MNHNS and CDR2 SASEGT. This CDR3 contains 17 residues. The CDR3 region is CASSDVTDRRWIIEAFF. In DNA, the CDR3 is TGTGCCAGCAGTGATGTTACCGACAGGCGTTGGATCATTGAAGCTTTCTTT.

For the CDR3, the DNA is TGTGCCAGCAGCCCAACCGAGGGGACTAGCGGGAGCACGCAGTATTTT. Amino acid sequence: CASSPTEGTSGSTQYF. The J gene is TRBJ2-3, the V gene TRBV9; TRBD2 agrees at 14 bases. Germline CDR1 SGDLS, CDR2 YYNGEE. This CDR3 is 16 amino acids long. J lost 9 bases, V lost 4 bases, and 10 bases had no gene match.

For the CDR3, the DNA is TGCGCCAGCAGTGAGACCGGGGTCGGCACCGGGGAGCTGTTTTTT. It specifies CASSETGVGTGELFF. V gene TRBV10-2 combines with J gene TRBJ2-2; D perhaps matches TRBD2 (5 bases). The germline CDR1 and CDR2 sequences are WSHSY and SAAADI. This CDR3 spans 15 amino acids. Trimming took 2 bases from V and 4 from J, leaving 11 bases between them.

V is TRBV5-4 and J is TRBJ1-2, with 7 bases fitting TRBD1. The V gene's germline CDR1 is SGHNT and CDR2 YYREEE (reference sequence). The length of the CDR3 is 13 residues. Trimming cost V 5 bases and J 3 bases; bases outside gene matches: 4. The CDR3 sequence is CASRSDRDYGYTF. For the CDR3, the DNA is TGTGCCAGCAGATCTGACAGGGACTATGGCTACACCTTC. Based on the CDR3 plus reference TRBV5-4 and TRBJ1-2, the full variable domain is ETGVTQSPTHLIKTRGQQVTLRCSSQSGHNTVSWYQQALGQGPQFIFQYYREEENGRGNFPPRFSGLQFPNYSSELNVNALELDDSALYLCASRSDRDYGYTFGSGTRLTVV.

The chain uses TRBV7-2 and TRBJ2-1; 7 positions match TRBD2. Germline CDR1 reads SGHTA; CDR2 reads FQGNSA. Unmatched junction bases numbered 3, after V lost 0 bases and J lost 4 bases. The CDR3 has 15 residues. CDR3 loop: CASSLAAGRYNEQFF. CDR3 DNA sequence: TGTGCCAGCAGCTTAGCAGCGGGGAGATACAATGAGCAGTTCTTC.

This chain uses TRBV19 with TRBJ1-1; 8 bases are a match to TRBD1. Germline CDR1 LNHDA, CDR2 SQIVND (reference sequence). The CDR3 has 14 residues. Trimming at V came to 5 bases and at J to 4 bases, leaving 6 bases not matched to a gene. CDR3 DNA: TGTGCCAGTAGTTACGACAGGGGACGCACTGAAGCTTTCTTT. As protein: CASSYDRGRTEAFF. The full variable domain, rest sourced from reference TRBV19 and TRBJ1-1, is DGGITQSPKYLFRKEGQNVTLSCEQNLNHDAMYWYRQDPGQGLRLIYYSQIVNDFQKGDIAEGYSVSREKKESFPLTVTSAQKNPTAFYLCASSYDRGRTEAFFGQGTRLTVV.

CDR3 nucleotide sequence: TGTGCCAGCAGTTTATCCCCTCAGGGGGCGCATGGAAACACCATATATTTT. This gives the protein CASSLSPQGAHGNTIYF. The genes are TRBV27 and TRBJ1-3, with 8 bases matching TRBD1. Germline V gives CDR1 MNHEY, CDR2 SMNVEV (reference sequence). The CDR3 is 17 residues long. The V segment lost 0 bases and the J segment 3 bases; nucleotides outside the gene matches: 7.

V and J are TRBV6-1 and TRBJ1-2; TRBD1 is a possible D gene (5 bases). The CDR3 is made up of 16 amino acids. V lost 2 bases and J 2 bases, leaving 15 bases between the germline ends. Per the germline V gene, CDR1 is MNHNS and CDR2 is SASEGT. CDR3 loop: CASSEPGGVTNYGYTF. In nucleotides, the CDR3 is TGTGCCAGCAGTGAACCCGGGGGGGTTACAAACTATGGCTACACCTTC.

The chain carries TRBV5-4 and TRBJ1-1, with TRBD1 matching over 9 bases. Germline V CDR1 and CDR2: SGHNT, YYREEE (reference sequence). The length of the CDR3 is 16 residues. The V and J ends lost 1 base and 5 bases, in that order; junction bases with no gene match: 9. In DNA form, the CDR3 reads TGTGCCAGCAGCTTGCGCACAGGGGGCGCGGGAACTGAAGCTTTCTTT. It is translated as CASSLRTGGAGTEAFF.

V and J are TRBV5-4 and TRBJ1-1, with TRBD1 matching over 7 bases. Germline V gene data show CDR1 as SGHNT and CDR2 as YYREEE (reference sequence). Trimming at V came to 5 bases and at J to 1 base, leaving 5 bases not matched to a gene. CDR3 length: 14 residues. DNA of the CDR3: TGTGCCAGCAGTCAGGACAGGCCGAACACTGAAGCTTTCTTT. It is translated as CASSQDRPNTEAFF.

The gene calls are TRBV15 and TRBJ2-5, with 12 bases that match TRBD1. Trimming took 2 bases from V and 5 from J; bases not matched to a gene: 9. Germline V gene sequence: CDR1 LNHNV, CDR2 YYDKDF (reference sequence). CDR3 length equals 17 residues. Written as DNA, the CDR3 is TGTGCCACCAGCAGATGGGGCGGGACAGGGGGCGCGGAGACCCAGTACTTC. Translated, it gives CATSRWGGTGGAETQYF.

The chain recombines TRBV6-5 with TRBJ2-3; TRBD1 aligns across 9 bases. Germline V gene sequence: CDR1 MNHEY, CDR2 SVGAGI. The CDR3 length is 14 residues. With V trimmed by 10 bases and J by 3 bases, 8 bases remained unmatched. This CDR3 is CATVPGQGTDTQYF. Written as DNA, the CDR3 is TGTGCCACCGTCCCGGGACAGGGAACAGATACGCAGTATTTT.

The chain recombines TRBV18 with TRBJ1-1; a weak D match, TRBD1 (5 bases). The CDR3 is 13 amino acids. CDR1 is KGHSH, CDR2 LQKENI, per germline. Trimming took off 2 bases at V and 5 bases at J, with 9 bases between the two ends. In DNA form, the CDR3 reads TGTGCCAGCTCACCATTAGGGGTTACTGAAGCTTTCTTT. Protein sequence: CASSPLGVTEAFF.

This chain uses TRBV3-1 (or the pseudogene TRBV3-2) with TRBJ1-2; 10 positions agree with TRBD1. This CDR3 contains 14 residues. Germline V gene lookup returns CDR1 LGHDT and CDR2 YNNKEL (reference sequence). V was pared by 4 bases and J by 2 bases, with 1 base of the junction left unmatched. The CDR3 loop reads CASSRGQGNYGYTF. The CDR3 nucleotides read TGTGCCAGCAGCCGGGGACAGGGGAACTATGGCTACACCTTC.

V and J are TRBV11-1 and TRBJ2-1, with 8 nucleotides matching TRBD1. The CDR3 totals 15 residues. The J segment lost 5 bases and the V segment lost 5 bases, leaving 8 bases of the junction unmatched. Germline loops: CDR1 SGHAT, CDR2 FQDESV (reference sequence). The CDR3 is CASSLGQGDNNEQFF. The CDR3 nucleotides are TGTGCCAGCAGCCTTGGACAGGGAGACAACAATGAGCAGTTCTTC.